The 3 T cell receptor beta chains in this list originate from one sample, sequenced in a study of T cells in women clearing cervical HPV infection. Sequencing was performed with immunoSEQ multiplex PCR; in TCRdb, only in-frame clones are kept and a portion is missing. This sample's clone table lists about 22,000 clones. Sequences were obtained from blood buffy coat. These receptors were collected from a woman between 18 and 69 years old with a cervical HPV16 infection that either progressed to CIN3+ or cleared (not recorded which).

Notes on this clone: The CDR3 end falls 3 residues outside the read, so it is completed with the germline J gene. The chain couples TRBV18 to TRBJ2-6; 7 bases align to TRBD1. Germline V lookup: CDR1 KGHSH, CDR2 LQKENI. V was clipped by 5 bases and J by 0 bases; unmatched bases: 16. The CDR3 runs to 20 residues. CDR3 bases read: TGTGCCAGCTCAACCCGGGGTGGGACAGAACCTTACTCTGGGGCCAACGTC. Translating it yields CASSTRGGTEPYSGANV. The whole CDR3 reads CASSTRGGTEPYSGANVLTF.

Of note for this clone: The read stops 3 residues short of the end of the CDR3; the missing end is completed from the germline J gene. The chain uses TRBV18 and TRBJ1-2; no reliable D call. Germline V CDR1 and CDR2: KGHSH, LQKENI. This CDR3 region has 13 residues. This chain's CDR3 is CASSPAGLNDYTF. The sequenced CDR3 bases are TGTGCCAGCTCACCGGCTGGGCTTAATGAC.

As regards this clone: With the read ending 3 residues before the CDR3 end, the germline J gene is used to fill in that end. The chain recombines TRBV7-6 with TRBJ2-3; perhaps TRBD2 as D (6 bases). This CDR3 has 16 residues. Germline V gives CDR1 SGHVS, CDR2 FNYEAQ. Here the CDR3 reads CASSIDIADSRETQYF. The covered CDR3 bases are TGTGCCAGCAGCATAGATATAGCGGATAGCAGAGAGACG.